Below are 25 T cell receptor beta chains sequenced from a single sample in a study of monozygotic twins with inflammatory bowel disease. TCRdb re-called the 5' RACE reads and shows each CDR3 protein once, DNA omitted. The sample data list over 350,000 distinct CDR3 sequences. Sequenced sample: blood. The receptors originated from a human donor with ulcerative colitis or Crohn's disease, or a healthy co-twin of an affected twin (not recorded which).

Here the CDR3 reads CASSQPPQGGTEAFF. This chain links TRBV4-2 with TRBJ1-1; with no DNA, the TCRdb D assignment of TRBD1 cannot be verified. Germline V gene lookup returns CDR1 LGHNA and CDR2 YNFKEQ. The CDR3 is made up of 15 amino acids.

V usage is TRBV18 and J usage is TRBJ1-1; TCRdb's D gene call, TRBD1, goes unchecked for lack of DNA. The CDR3 loop spans 14 amino acids. Germline-derived CDR1 and CDR2 are KGHSH and LQKENI. CDR3 sequence reads: CASSPPTGGWGAFF.

V usage is TRBV10-3 and J usage is TRBJ2-1; TCRdb reports TRBD2, a call that lacks DNA to check it against. Germline CDR1 ENHRY, CDR2 SYGVKD. The CDR3 loop spans 17 amino acids. The CDR3 spells CAISEASGGPKDNEQFF.

V usage is TRBV20-1 and J usage is TRBJ2-6; TCRdb designates TRBD1, a call that cannot be tested without DNA. This CDR3 spans 15 amino acids. The germline V gene has CDR1 DFQATT and CDR2 SNEGSKA (reference sequence). This chain's CDR3 is CSAAMGGTGANVLTF.

The chain is built from TRBV7-9 and TRBJ2-7; TCRdb's D call of TRBD1 is untestable without DNA. CDR1 is SEHNR, CDR2 FQNEAQ, per germline (reference sequence). The CDR3 length is 15 residues. The CDR3 sequence: CASSPQGARTYEQYF.

The CDR3 protein is CASSYIGVEAFF. The chain uses TRBV6-2 or TRBV6-3 and TRBJ1-1. The CDR3 extends over 12 amino acids. CDR1 and CDR2 (germline): MNHEY, SVGEGT.

The chain joins TRBV7-2 to TRBJ2-7; TCRdb picks TRBD2, but there is no DNA to check that call. Germline lookup yields CDR1 SGHTA and CDR2 FQGNSA. This CDR3 has 16 amino acids. CDR3 protein: CASSKGLAGGPYEQYF.

The rearrangement joins TRBV19 to TRBJ1-1; checking the TCRdb D call of TRBD1 is not possible without DNA. Per the germline V gene, CDR1 is LNHDA and CDR2 is SQIVND (reference sequence). The CDR3 length is 16 residues. The CDR3: CASSNNLGAGGTEAFF.

The chain joins TRBV27 to TRBJ1-2; TCRdb selects TRBD1, and the lack of DNA leaves this call unchecked. Germline V gene sequence: CDR1 MNHEY, CDR2 SMNVEV (reference sequence). The CDR3 is made up of 13 amino acids. The chain's CDR3 is CASRAGANYGYTF.

The rearrangement uses TRBV3-1 and TRBJ2-7; no DNA is available, so the TRBD1 call from TCRdb remains unchecked. The CDR3 runs to 19 residues. Germline CDR1 is LGHDT and CDR2 is YNNKEL (reference sequence). The CDR3 region is CASSQRGTFGDRGRDEQYF.

This chain connects TRBV7-7 to TRBJ2-5; TCRdb returns TRBD1, unconfirmable since there is no DNA. CDR1 SSHAT and CDR2 FNYEAQ come from the germline V gene (reference sequence). This CDR3 is built from 15 residues. CDR3 in amino acids: CASSLVGQGQETQYF.

The rearrangement links TRBV6-1 to TRBJ1-2; the D call of TRBD1 rests on TCRdb alone, since no DNA is present to check it. This CDR3 has 15 residues. Germline loops: CDR1 MNHNS, CDR2 SASEGT. Here the CDR3 reads CASSEASRGGYGYTF.

The J gene is TRBJ2-3, the V gene TRBV5-1; TCRdb outputs TRBD2, but without DNA this stays unchecked. CDR3 size: 17 residues. The germline V gene encodes CDR1 SGHRS and CDR2 YFSETQ. CDR3 loop: CASSLFSASGGSDTQYF.

The chain recombines TRBV7-2 with TRBJ2-5; TCRdb reports TRBD1, a call that lacks DNA to check it against. From germline, CDR1 is SGHTA and CDR2 FQGNSA. The CDR3 has 15 amino acids. The CDR3 sequence: CASSGNTGGGGTQYF.

This chain connects TRBV12-3 or TRBV12-4 to TRBJ2-7; no DNA is available, so the TRBD2 call from TCRdb remains unchecked. This CDR3 region has 17 residues. CDR3 protein: CASSSDRAGGGAHEQYF.

The V gene is TRBV5-1, the J gene TRBJ1-2; TCRdb's D call, TRBD1, is unchecked because there is no DNA. Germline V CDR1 and CDR2: SGHRS, YFSETQ. The CDR3 consists of 13 residues. The CDR3 here is CASSLGQLYGYTF.

The chain has TRBV6-5 and TRBJ2-3. There are 16 residues in the CDR3. CDR1 is MNHEY, CDR2 SVGAGI, per germline. The CDR3 loop is CASSSVDTPGTDTQYF.

The chain is built from TRBV5-1 and TRBJ2-5; as DNA is missing, the TRBD1 call by TCRdb cannot be tested. This CDR3 spans 16 amino acids. Germline V gene lookup returns CDR1 SGHRS and CDR2 YFSETQ. CDR3 residues: CASSSKPGQLQETQYF.

This sequence joins TRBV12-3 or TRBV12-4 and TRBJ1-4; the TCRdb D gene call, TRBD1, has no DNA to confirm it. The length of the CDR3 is 17 residues. The CDR3 here is CASSFGQGASRGEKLFF.

The genes are TRBV6-5 and TRBJ2-7; TCRdb proposes TRBD1, but this gene call is untestable without DNA. Germline V gene sequence: CDR1 MNHEY, CDR2 SVGAGI. The CDR3 runs 18 residues. CDR3 in amino acids: CASSYSGDDRGISYEQYF.

The chain recombines TRBV6-5 with TRBJ1-1. The CDR3 is 13 residues long. CDR1 MNHEY and CDR2 SVGAGI come from the germline V gene. The CDR3 is CAGRRTKNTEAFF.

The CDR3 sequence is CASSPLGGSYGYTF. This chain connects TRBV7-3 to TRBJ1-2. The CDR3 has 14 amino acids. Germline CDR1 reads SGHTA; CDR2 reads FQGTGA.

The CDR3 sequence is CATLIPKIKGETQYF. This sequence joins TRBV24-1 and TRBJ2-5. CDR3 size: 15 residues. Germline CDR1 and CDR2: KGHDR and SFDVKD.

The chain has TRBV28 and TRBJ2-3; TCRdb outputs TRBD1, but without DNA this stays unchecked. The CDR3 runs to 12 residues. Germline assignment: CDR1 MDHEN and CDR2 SYDVKM. CDR3 amino acids: CASNRDTDTQYF.

This chain connects TRBV4-1 to TRBJ2-7; the D call from TCRdb, TRBD2, cannot be confirmed without DNA. The CDR3 totals 15 residues. In germline, CDR1 is MGHRA, CDR2 YSYEKL. CDR3 protein: CASSQDAGWSYEQYF.